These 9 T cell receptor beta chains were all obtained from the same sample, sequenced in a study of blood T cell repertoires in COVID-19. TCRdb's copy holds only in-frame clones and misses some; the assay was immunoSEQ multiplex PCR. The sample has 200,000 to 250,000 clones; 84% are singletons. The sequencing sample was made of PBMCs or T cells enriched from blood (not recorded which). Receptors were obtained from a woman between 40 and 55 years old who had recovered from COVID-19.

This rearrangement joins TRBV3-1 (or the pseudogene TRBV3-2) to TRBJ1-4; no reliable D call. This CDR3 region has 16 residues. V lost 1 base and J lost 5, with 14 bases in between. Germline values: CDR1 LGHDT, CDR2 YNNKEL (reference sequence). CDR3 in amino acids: CASSQGLVPVNEKLFF. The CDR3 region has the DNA TGTGCCAGCAGCCAAGGACTTGTACCCGTAAATGAAAAACTGTTTTTT.

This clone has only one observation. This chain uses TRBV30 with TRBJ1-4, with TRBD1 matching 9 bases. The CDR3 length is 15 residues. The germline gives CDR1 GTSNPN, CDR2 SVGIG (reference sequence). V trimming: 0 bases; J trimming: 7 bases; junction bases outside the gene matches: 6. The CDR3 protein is CAWSVQGALSEKLFF. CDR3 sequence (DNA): TGTGCCTGGAGTGTACAGGGGGCCCTTAGTGAAAAACTGTTTTTT. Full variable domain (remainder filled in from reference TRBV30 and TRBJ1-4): SQTIHQWPATLVQPVGSPLSLECTVEGTSNPNLYWYRQAAGRGLQLLFYSVGIGQISSEVPQNLSASRPQDRQFILSSKKLLLSDSGFYLCAWSVQGALSEKLFFGSGTQLSVL.

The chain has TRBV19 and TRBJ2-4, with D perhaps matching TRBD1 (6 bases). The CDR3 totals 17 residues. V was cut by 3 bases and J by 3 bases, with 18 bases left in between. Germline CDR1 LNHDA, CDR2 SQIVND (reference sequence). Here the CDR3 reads CASSIPTGNRGKNIQYF. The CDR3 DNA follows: TGTGCCAGTAGTATCCCCACAGGGAATCGCGGCAAAAACATTCAGTACTTC.

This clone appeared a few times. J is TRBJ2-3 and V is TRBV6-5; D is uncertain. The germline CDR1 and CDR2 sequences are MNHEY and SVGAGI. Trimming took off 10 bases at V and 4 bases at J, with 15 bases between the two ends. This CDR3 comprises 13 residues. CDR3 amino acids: CATEVGSPDTQYF. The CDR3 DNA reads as TGTGCCACCGAGGTTGGGTCCCCAGATACGCAGTATTTT.

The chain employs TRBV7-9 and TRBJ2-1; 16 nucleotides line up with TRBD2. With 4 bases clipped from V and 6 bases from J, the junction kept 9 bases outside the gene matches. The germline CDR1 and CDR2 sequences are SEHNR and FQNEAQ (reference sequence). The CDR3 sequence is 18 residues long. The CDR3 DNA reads TGTGCCAGCAGCTCCCCCCCGGGACTAGCGGGAGGGCGCAATGAGCAGTTCTTC. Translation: CASSSPPGLAGGRNEQFF.

The DNA for the CDR3 is TGTGCCACCAGTGATTCTGGACAGGACGGCCCTAATGAAAAACTGTTTTTT. Protein: CATSDSGQDGPNEKLFF. This rearrangement joins TRBV24-1 to TRBJ1-4; 7 nucleotides line up with TRBD1. Germline CDR1 is KGHDR and CDR2 is SFDVKD. After removal of 2 bases from V and 3 bases from J, the junction contained 8 bases not matched to a gene. The CDR3 is made up of 17 amino acids.

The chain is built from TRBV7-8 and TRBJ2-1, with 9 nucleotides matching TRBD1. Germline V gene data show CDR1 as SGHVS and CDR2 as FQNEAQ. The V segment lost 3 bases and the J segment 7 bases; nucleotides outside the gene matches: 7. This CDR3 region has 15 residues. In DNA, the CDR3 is TGTGCCAGCAGCTTCGCCGGGACAGGGATAAATGAGCAGTTCTTC. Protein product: CASSFAGTGINEQFF.

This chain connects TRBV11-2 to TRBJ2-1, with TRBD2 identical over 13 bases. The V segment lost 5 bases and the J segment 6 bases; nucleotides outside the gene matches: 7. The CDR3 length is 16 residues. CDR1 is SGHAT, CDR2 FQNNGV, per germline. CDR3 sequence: CASSPGLAGVFNEQFF. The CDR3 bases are TGTGCCAGCAGCCCTGGACTAGCGGGAGTCTTCAATGAGCAGTTCTTC.

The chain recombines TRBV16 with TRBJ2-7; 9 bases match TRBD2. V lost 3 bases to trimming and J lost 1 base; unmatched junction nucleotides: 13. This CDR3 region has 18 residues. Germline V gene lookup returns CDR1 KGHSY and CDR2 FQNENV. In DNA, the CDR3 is TGTGCCAGCAGCCATGGGCGGGAGGGAGGAGGCCGATCCTACGAGCAGTACTTC. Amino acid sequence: CASSHGREGGGRSYEQYF.